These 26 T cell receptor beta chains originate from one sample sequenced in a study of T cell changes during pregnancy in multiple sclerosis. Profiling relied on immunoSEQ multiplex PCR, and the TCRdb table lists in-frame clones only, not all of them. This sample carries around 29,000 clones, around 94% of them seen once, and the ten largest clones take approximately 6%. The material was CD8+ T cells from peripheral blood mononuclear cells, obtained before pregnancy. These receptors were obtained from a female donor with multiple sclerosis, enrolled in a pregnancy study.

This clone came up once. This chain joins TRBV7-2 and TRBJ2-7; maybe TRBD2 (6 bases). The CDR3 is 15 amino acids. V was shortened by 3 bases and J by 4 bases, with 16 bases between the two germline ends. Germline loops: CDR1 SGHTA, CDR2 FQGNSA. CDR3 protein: CASSLEGRGNYEQYF. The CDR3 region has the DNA TGTGCCAGCAGCTTGGAAGGACGGGGGAATTACGAGCAGTACTTC.

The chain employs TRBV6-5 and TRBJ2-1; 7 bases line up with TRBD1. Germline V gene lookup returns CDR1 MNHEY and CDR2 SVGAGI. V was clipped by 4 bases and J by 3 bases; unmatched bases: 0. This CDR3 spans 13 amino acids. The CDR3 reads CASSWDSYNEQFF. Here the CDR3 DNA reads TGTGCCAGCAGTTGGGACAGCTACAATGAGCAGTTCTTC.

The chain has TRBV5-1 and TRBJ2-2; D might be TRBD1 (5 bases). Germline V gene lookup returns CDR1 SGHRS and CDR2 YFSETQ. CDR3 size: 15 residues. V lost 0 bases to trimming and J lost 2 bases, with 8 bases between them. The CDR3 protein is CASSLEGFNTGELFF. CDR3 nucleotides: TGCGCCAGCAGCTTGGAGGGGTTTAACACCGGGGAGCTGTTTTTT.

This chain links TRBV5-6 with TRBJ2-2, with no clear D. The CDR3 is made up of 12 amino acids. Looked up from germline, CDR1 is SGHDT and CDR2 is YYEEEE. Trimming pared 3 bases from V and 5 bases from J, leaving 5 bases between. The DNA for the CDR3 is TGTGCCAGCAGCTCTATAACCGGGGAGCTGTTTTTT. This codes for CASSSITGELFF. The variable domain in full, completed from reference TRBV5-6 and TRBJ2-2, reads DAGVTQSPTHLIKTRGQQVTLRCSPKSGHDTVSWYQQALGQGPQFIFQYYEEEERQRGNFPDRFSGHQFPNYSSELNVNALLLGDSALYLCASSSITGELFFGEGSRLTVL.

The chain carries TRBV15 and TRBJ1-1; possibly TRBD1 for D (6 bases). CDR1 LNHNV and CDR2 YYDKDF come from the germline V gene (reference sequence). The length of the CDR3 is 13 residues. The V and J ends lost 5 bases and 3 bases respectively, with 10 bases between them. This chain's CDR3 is CATSLHRDTEAFF. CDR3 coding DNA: TGTGCCACCAGCCTCCACAGGGACACTGAAGCTTTCTTT.

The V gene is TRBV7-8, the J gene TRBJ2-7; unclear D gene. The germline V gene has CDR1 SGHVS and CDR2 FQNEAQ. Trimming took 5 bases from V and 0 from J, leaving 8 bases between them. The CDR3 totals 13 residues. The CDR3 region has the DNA TGTGCCAGCAGCCCTTCCAGCTCCTACGAGCAGTACTTC. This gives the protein CASSPSSSYEQYF.

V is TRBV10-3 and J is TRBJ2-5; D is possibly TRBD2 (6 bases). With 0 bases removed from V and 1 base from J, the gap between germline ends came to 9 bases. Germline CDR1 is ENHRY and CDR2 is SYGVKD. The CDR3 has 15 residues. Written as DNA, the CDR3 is TGTGCCATCAGTGAGTCCGTGGGGGGCCAAGAGACCCAGTACTTC. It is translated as CAISESVGGQETQYF.

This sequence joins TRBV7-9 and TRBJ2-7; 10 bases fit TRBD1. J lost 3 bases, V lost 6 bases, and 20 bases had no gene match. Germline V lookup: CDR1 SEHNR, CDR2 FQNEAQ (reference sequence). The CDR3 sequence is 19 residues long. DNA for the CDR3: TGTGCCAGCAGTCCCCATCCGGACAGGGGGTATCCTTCTTACTACGAGCAGTACTTC. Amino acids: CASSPHPDRGYPSYYEQYF.

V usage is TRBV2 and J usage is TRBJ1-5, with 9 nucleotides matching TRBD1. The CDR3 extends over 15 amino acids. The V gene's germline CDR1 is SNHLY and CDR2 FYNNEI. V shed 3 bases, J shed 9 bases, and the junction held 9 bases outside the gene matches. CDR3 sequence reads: CASSDGTGSFWPQHF. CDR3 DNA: TGTGCCAGCAGTGACGGGACAGGGAGTTTTTGGCCCCAGCATTTT.

CDR3 protein: CASSVRAASREQYF. CDR3 coding DNA: TGTGCCAGCAGTGTCAGGGCAGCCTCTCGGGAGCAGTACTTC. This chain uses TRBV2 with TRBJ2-7, with TRBD1 as a possible D gene (5 bases). The length of the CDR3 is 14 residues. Germline V gene sequence: CDR1 SNHLY, CDR2 FYNNEI. Trimming cost V 4 bases and J 7 bases, with 17 bases left between them.

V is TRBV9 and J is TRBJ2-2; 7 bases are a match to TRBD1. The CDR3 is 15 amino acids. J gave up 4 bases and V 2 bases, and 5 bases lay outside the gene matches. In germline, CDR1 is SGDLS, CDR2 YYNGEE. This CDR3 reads CASSVEDRFTGELFF. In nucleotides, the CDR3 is TGTGCCAGCAGCGTCGAGGACAGGTTCACCGGGGAGCTGTTTTTT.

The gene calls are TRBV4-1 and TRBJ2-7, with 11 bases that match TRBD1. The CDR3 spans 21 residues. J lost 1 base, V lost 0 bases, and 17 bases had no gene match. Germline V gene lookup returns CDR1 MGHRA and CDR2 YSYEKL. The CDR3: CASSQEMPGQGVFGESYEQYF. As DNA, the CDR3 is TGCGCCAGCAGCCAAGAGATGCCGGGACAGGGGGTCTTTGGGGAGTCCTACGAGCAGTACTTC.

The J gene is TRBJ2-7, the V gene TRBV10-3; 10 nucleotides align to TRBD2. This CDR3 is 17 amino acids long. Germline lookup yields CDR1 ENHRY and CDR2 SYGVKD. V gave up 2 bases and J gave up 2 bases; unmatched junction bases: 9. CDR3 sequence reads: CAISEAPSGGGAYEQYF. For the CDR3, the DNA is TGTGCCATCAGTGAGGCTCCTAGCGGGGGAGGAGCCTACGAGCAGTACTTC.

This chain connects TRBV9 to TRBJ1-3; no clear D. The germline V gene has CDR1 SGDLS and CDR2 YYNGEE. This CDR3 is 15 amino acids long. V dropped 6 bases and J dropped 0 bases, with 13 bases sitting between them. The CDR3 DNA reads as TGTGCCAGCAACCCAGGCCTGAGCTCTGGAAACACCATATATTTT. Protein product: CASNPGLSSGNTIYF.

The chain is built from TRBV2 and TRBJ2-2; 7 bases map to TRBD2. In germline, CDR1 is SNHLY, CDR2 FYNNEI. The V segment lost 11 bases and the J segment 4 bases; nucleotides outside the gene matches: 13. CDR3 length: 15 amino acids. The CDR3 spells CARWGGKWVTGELFF. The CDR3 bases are TGTGCCCGATGGGGGGGGAAATGGGTCACCGGGGAGCTGTTTTTT.

The CDR3 coding sequence is TGTGCCAGCTCCGGTCGTTCCGGGGAGCTGTTTTTT. Protein sequence: CASSGRSGELFF. The chain employs TRBV7-6 and TRBJ2-2; D uncertain. V was clipped by 8 bases and J by 6 bases, with 10 bases between them. The germline gives CDR1 SGHVS, CDR2 FNYEAQ. The length of the CDR3 is 12 residues. The complete variable domain, with remaining parts taken from reference TRBV7-6 and TRBJ2-2, reads GAGVSQSPRYKVTKRGQDVALRCDPISGHVSLYWYRQALGQGPEFLTYFNYEAQQDKSGLPNDRFSAERPEGSISTLTIQRTEQRDSAMYRCASSGRSGELFFGEGSRLTVL.

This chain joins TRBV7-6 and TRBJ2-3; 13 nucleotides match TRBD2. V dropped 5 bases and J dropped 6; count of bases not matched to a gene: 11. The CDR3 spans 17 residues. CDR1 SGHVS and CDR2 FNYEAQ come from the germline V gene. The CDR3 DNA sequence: TGTGCCAGCAGCGCACTAGCGGGGGGGACCGCGGGGGATACGCAGTATTTT. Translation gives CASSALAGGTAGDTQYF. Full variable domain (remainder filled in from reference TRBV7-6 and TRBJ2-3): GAGVSQSPRYKVTKRGQDVALRCDPISGHVSLYWYRQALGQGPEFLTYFNYEAQQDKSGLPNDRFSAERPEGSISTLTIQRTEQRDSAMYRCASSALAGGTAGDTQYFGPGTRLTVL.

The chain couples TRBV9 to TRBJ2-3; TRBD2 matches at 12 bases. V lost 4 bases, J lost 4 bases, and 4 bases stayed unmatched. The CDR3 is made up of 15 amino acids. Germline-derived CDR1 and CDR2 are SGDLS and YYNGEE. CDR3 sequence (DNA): TGTGCCAGCAGCCCTAGCGGGAGGGTTGCAGATACGCAGTATTTT. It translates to CASSPSGRVADTQYF.

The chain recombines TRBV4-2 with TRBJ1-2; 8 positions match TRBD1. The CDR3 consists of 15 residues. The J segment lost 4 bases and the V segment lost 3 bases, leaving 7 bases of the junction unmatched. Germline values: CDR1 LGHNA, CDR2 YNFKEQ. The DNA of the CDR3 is TGTGCCAGCAGCCAGGAACAGGGGGAGGGCTATGGCTACACCTTC. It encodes CASSQEQGEGYGYTF.

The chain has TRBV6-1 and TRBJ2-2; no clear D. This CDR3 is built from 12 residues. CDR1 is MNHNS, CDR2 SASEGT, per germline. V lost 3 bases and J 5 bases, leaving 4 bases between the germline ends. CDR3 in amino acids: CASSDSTGELFF. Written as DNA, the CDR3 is TGTGCCAGCAGTGACAGTACCGGGGAGCTGTTTTTT.

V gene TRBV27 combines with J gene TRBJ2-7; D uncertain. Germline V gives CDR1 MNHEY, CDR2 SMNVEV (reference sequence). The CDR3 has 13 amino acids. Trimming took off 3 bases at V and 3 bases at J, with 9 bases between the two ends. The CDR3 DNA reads TGTGCCAGCAGTTTGGGCTTAATCTACGAGCAGTACTTC. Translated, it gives CASSLGLIYEQYF.

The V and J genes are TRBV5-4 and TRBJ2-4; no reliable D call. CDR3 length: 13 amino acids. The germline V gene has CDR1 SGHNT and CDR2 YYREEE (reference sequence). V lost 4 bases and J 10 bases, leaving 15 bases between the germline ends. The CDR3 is CASSLVGSRIQYF. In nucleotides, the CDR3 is TGTGCCAGCAGCCTCGTTGGCTCTAGGATTCAGTACTTC.

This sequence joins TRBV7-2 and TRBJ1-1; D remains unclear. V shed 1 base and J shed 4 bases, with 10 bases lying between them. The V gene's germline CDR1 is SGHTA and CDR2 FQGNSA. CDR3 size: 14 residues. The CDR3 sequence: CASSLVRVGTEAFF. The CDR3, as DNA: TGTGCCAGCAGCTTAGTGAGGGTAGGCACTGAAGCTTTCTTT. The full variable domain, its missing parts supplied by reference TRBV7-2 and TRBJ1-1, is GAGVSQSPSNKVTEKGKDVELRCDPISGHTALYWYRQSLGQGLEFLIYFQGNSAPDKSGLPSDRFSAERTGGSVSTLTIQRTQQEDSAVYLCASSLVRVGTEAFFGQGTRLTVV.

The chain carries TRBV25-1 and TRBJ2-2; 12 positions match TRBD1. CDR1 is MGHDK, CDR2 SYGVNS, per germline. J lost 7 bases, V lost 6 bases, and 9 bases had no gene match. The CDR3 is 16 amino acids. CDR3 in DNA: TGTGCCAGCAGGGATCGGGACAGGGGGCCGGGCGGGGAGCTGTTTTTT. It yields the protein CASRDRDRGPGGELFF.

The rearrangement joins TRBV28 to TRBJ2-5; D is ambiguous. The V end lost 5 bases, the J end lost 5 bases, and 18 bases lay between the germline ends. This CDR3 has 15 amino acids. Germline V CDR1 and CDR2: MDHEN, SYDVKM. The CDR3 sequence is CASSSDPSVRETQYF. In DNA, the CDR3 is TGTGCCAGCAGTAGCGACCCTTCGGTGCGGGAGACCCAGTACTTC.

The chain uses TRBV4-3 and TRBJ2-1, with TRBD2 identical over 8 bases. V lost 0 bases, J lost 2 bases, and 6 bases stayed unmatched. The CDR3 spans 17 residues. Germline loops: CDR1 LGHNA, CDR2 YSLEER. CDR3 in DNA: TGCGCCAGCAGCCAAGATTGGCGGGGGGCTCCCTACAATGAGCAGTTCTTC. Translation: CASSQDWRGAPYNEQFF.